This T cell receptor (beta chain) was found in a study of T-cell memory formation after mild COVID-19. General study points: Cross-reactive memory apparently joined, as some responding clones appeared in pre-infection memory. Proof of SARS-CoV-2 specificity was absent for the second-wave clones that crested on day 37.

Note on this clonotype: Its target is unknown.

TCRdb reanalysed the 5' RACE reads using MiXCR and keeps one entry per CDR3 protein. This table has just under 550,000 distinct CDR3 sequences, around 21% appearing once. The V end lost 4 bases, the J end lost 14 bases, and 18 bases lay between the germline ends. Germline-derived CDR1 and CDR2 are DFQATT and SNEGSKA (reference sequence). The CDR3 runs to 12 residues. The sample taken for sequencing was PBMCs or a T cell subset sorted from them (not recorded which). This clonotype was sampled from an adult woman who had mild COVID-19 (a few samples of this study predate the infection). Cell type and time point are not known. The chain uses TRBV20-1 and TRBJ2-1; D unresolved. The CDR3 DNA reads TGCAGTGCTAAGGGCTATAGTGGGGTAAAGTTCTTC. Its translation is CSAKGYSGVKFF.